The 14 T cell receptor beta chains presented below share a single source sample, sequenced in a study of beta chain features in type 1 diabetes. Reverse transcription of all isolated RNA meant that expressed TCRB transcripts were sequenced. The protocol was immunoSEQ multiplex PCR, while the TCRdb copy is restricted to in-frame clones and leaves out a portion. The sample contains 400,000 to 600,000 clones, 30% of which appear only once. Sequenced material: naive CD4+ T cells from blood. The source is a man younger than 30 in good health.

This clone was counted a few times. This sequence joins TRBV18 and TRBJ2-3; D is uncertain. V was shortened by 7 bases and J by 3 bases, with 11 bases between the two germline ends. The CDR3 spans 13 residues. In germline, CDR1 is KGHSH, CDR2 LQKENI. The CDR3 reads CASFPARTDTQYF. CDR3 DNA sequence: TGTGCCAGCTTCCCCGCGCGGACAGATACGCAGTATTTT.

CDR3 region: CASSLGLAVYEQYF. CDR3 nucleotide sequence: TGTGCCAGCAGTTTAGGCCTAGCGGTCTACGAGCAGTACTTC. This chain links TRBV27 with TRBJ2-7, with 7 bases aligning to TRBD2. CDR1 and CDR2 (germline): MNHEY, SMNVEV (reference sequence). There are 14 residues in the CDR3. The J segment lost 3 bases and the V segment lost 2 bases, leaving 4 bases of the junction unmatched.

Details on this clone: This specimen includes other DNA sequences encoding the same CDR3. The chain is built from TRBV7-9 and TRBJ2-1; no clear D. V was shortened by 1 base and J by 3 bases, with 4 bases between the two germline ends. There are 13 residues in the CDR3. Germline lookup yields CDR1 SEHNR and CDR2 FQNEAQ (reference sequence). The CDR3 region has the DNA TGTGCCAGCAGCTTAGACAGCTACAATGAGCAGTTCTTC. The encoded protein is CASSLDSYNEQFF.

In its sample, this clone was seen a few times. This chain links TRBV27 with TRBJ2-1; D ambiguous. The germline V and J ends were trimmed by 3 bases and 6 bases, with 15 bases remaining between them. Germline-derived CDR1 and CDR2 are MNHEY and SMNVEV (reference sequence). This CDR3 is 15 amino acids long. The CDR3 is CASSFLWGKGNEQFF. CDR3 sequence (DNA): TGTGCCAGCAGTTTTCTATGGGGAAAGGGCAATGAGCAGTTCTTC.

This clone was observed a few times. The V gene is TRBV30, the J gene TRBJ2-1; no definite D call. Between the trimmed V and J ends, which lost 3 bases and 12 bases, there was a span of 15 bases. Germline CDR1 is GTSNPN and CDR2 is SVGIG (reference sequence). This CDR3 has 12 amino acids. This chain's CDR3 is CAWRFSPLRQFF. DNA of the CDR3: TGTGCCTGGAGGTTCTCGCCCCTTAGGCAGTTCTTC.

This chain connects TRBV29-1 to TRBJ2-3, with 8 bases aligning to TRBD2. The CDR3 runs to 12 residues. Germline V gene data show CDR1 as SQVTM and CDR2 as ANQGSEA. Trimming at V came to 8 bases and at J to 5 bases, leaving 6 bases not matched to a gene. CDR3 nucleotides: TGCAGCCGGTCGGGAGGGGGAGATACGCAGTATTTT. This codes for CSRSGGGDTQYF.

This rearrangement joins TRBV5-1 to TRBJ2-7; D is unclear. V was clipped by 0 bases and J by 3 bases, with 10 bases between them. The CDR3 has 14 amino acids. Germline CDR1 reads SGHRS; CDR2 reads YFSETQ. The CDR3, as DNA: TGCGCCAGCAGCTTGGACACAATGGGCTACGAGCAGTACTTC. This translates into CASSLDTMGYEQYF.

The chain carries TRBV30 and TRBJ2-7; a possible D gene is TRBD1 (6 bases). The CDR3 is made up of 14 amino acids. Trimming took off 3 bases at V and 2 bases at J, with 14 bases between the two ends. CDR1 GTSNPN and CDR2 SVGIG come from the germline V gene (reference sequence). CDR3 bases: TGTGCCTGGAGGCGCGGACAGACCGCCTACGAGCAGTACTTC. This encodes CAWRRGQTAYEQYF.

The V and J genes are TRBV4-3 and TRBJ2-7; D perhaps matches TRBD1 (6 bases). This CDR3 comprises 14 residues. V lost 0 bases to trimming and J lost 3 bases, with 9 bases between them. CDR1 is LGHNA and CDR2 is YSLEER in the germline V gene. The CDR3 sequence is CASSQEQGRYEQYF. CDR3 coding DNA: TGCGCCAGCAGCCAAGAACAGGGTCGCTACGAGCAGTACTTC.

This chain links TRBV27 with TRBJ2-1, with TRBD2 identical over 9 bases. This CDR3 is built from 15 residues. Germline lookup yields CDR1 MNHEY and CDR2 SMNVEV (reference sequence). Germline trimming cut 6 bases from V and 5 bases from J; bases unmatched to any gene: 8. The CDR3 region is CASSRVAGAHNEQFF. The CDR3, as DNA: TGTGCCAGCAGCAGAGTAGCGGGAGCCCACAATGAGCAGTTCTTC.

This clone turned up a few times. The chain uses TRBV5-1 and TRBJ2-1; D is possibly TRBD1 (7 bases). The CDR3 has 13 amino acids. V was pared by 5 bases and J by 5 bases, with 11 bases between. From germline, CDR1 is SGHRS and CDR2 YFSETQ. The CDR3 sequence is CASRAGQNNEQFF. CDR3 bases: TGCGCCAGCAGGGCGGGACAGAACAATGAGCAGTTCTTC.

The chain recombines TRBV9 with TRBJ2-7; D might be TRBD1 (5 bases). This CDR3 spans 14 amino acids. V was trimmed by 4 bases and J by 3 bases, leaving 14 bases between them. Germline loops: CDR1 SGDLS, CDR2 YYNGEE. The CDR3 is CASSRSGRDYEQYF. Written as DNA, the CDR3 is TGTGCCAGCAGCCGGTCAGGCAGGGACTACGAGCAGTACTTC.

The CDR3 spells CASSFAAGPTDTQYF. In nucleotides, the CDR3 is TGTGCCAGCAGCTTTGCGGCGGGACCCACAGATACGCAGTATTTT. The chain joins TRBV7-9 to TRBJ2-3; weak D call: TRBD2 (6 bases). This CDR3 is built from 15 residues. Germline V gene lookup returns CDR1 SEHNR and CDR2 FQNEAQ (reference sequence). V lost 3 bases, J lost 2 bases, and 12 bases lay in between.

The table lists this clone with a few counts. The rearrangement links TRBV9 to TRBJ2-7; 7 positions agree with TRBD1. The length of the CDR3 is 14 residues. V dropped 4 bases and J dropped 0; count of bases not matched to a gene: 4. The germline V gene encodes CDR1 SGDLS and CDR2 YYNGEE. The CDR3 region is CASSPTGNSYEQYF. In nucleotides, the CDR3 is TGTGCCAGCAGCCCGACAGGGAACTCCTACGAGCAGTACTTC.